The T cell receptor beta chain described here comes from a study of cytomegalovirus exposure and HLA in healthy donors. Findings of the study overall: Other equally common chains were less clonally expanded than HLA-associated TCR beta chains, a later analysis showed. A later analysis linked 15,000 to 20,000 TCR beta sequences to HLA alleles at 0.05 false discovery rate. Certain sequence variants were highly shared and formed a cluster, and this cluster was likely a sequencing artifact.

This clone was observed once. Its antigen is unknown. It was with 60 Vbeta and 13 Jbeta primers that the PCR ran. Measured with immunoSEQ multiplex PCR; TCRdb has only the in-frame clones, and not every one. In the table there are 110,000 to 150,000 clones, 77% of which are singletons. Germline V gives CDR1 SGHNT, CDR2 YYREEE (reference sequence). The CDR3 length is 15 residues. With V trimmed by 2 bases and J by 4 bases, 6 bases remained unmatched. The rearrangement links TRBV5-4 to TRBJ2-1; TRBD1 agrees at 7 bases. Sequencing was done on a sample of PBMCs. This receptor was taken from a female donor in good health and CMV-seronegative. For the CDR3, the DNA is TGTGCCAGCAGCTTACCCCGGGACAGATACAATGAGCAGTTCTTC. The encoded protein is CASSLPRDRYNEQFF.